A selection of T cell receptor beta chains follows, all from one sample in a study of T cell responses to AZD1222 COVID-19 vaccine. The table came from immunoSEQ multiplex PCR; TCRdb's copy has only in-frame clones and leaves some out. The data contain about 180,000 clones, around 90% of them singletons. Sequencing used peripheral blood, obtained on day 0 of AZD1222 vaccination. The receptors here all came from an adult in good health. The CDR3 runs from the conserved cysteine through the conserved F or W. A D gene is named only where the DNA matches it firmly. Not every row has a clone size; where given, it reads once, few, many or a size class.

TRBD2,TRBJ2-5,TRBV2,-,TGTGCCAGCAGGCGACTAGCGGGGGGGCGGGAGACCCAGTACTTC,CASRRLAGGRETQYF
-,TRBJ2-3,TRBV7-3,once,TGTGCCAGCAGCTTAGGTCCCGCAGATACGCAGTATTTT,CASSLGPADTQYF
-,TRBJ2-1,TRBV7-2,-,TGTGCCAGCAGCTTAGCTTTTGGGCCTTCCTACAATGAGCAGTTCTTC,CASSLAFGPSYNEQFF
TRBD1,TRBJ2-5,TRBV5-1,once,TGCGCCAGCAGCTTGTTAGTGACGGCGGACAGGGGGCACGAGACCCAGTACTTC,CASSLLVTADRGHETQYF
-,TRBJ1-3,TRBV9,-,TGTGCCAGCAGCCCCCGACATACGTTCGGAAACACCATATATTTT,CASSPRHTFGNTIYF
-,TRBJ1-5,TRBV6-4,few,TGTGCCAGCAGTGACCCCTTTACAGGCGGGAATCAGCCCCAGCATTTT,CASSDPFTGGNQPQHF
TRBD2,TRBJ2-1,TRBV6-5,-,TGTGCCAGCAGGATCCTAGCGGGATACAATGAGCAGTTCTTC,CASRILAGYNEQFF
TRBD1,TRBJ1-1,TRBV19,-,TGTGCCAGTATCCTTGGACAGGCAGCCTCTGAAGCTTTCTTT,CASILGQAASEAFF
-,TRBJ1-2,TRBV4-3,-,TGCGCCAGCAGCCAAGATGCAGGGGCGAACTATGGCTACACCTTC,CASSQDAGANYGYTF
-,TRBJ2-3,TRBV19,-,TGTGCCAGTAGTATAAGGGGAACAGATACGCAGTATTTT,CASSIRGTDTQYF
-,TRBJ2-5,TRBV11-3,-,TGTGCCAGCAGCTTAGATAACGGGCCCCAAGAGACCCAGTACTTC,CASSLDNGPQETQYF
TRBD2,TRBJ2-3,TRBV10-3,-,TGTGCCACCGGGGGGGGCACAGATACGCAGTATTTT,CATGGGTDTQYF
-,TRBJ2-2,TRBV27,-,TGTGCCAGCAGTTTTAGTAAAGGGCTAAACGGGGAGCTGTTTTTT,CASSFSKGLNGELFF
TRBD2,TRBJ2-1,TRBV5-1,-,TGCGCCAGCAGTAACAGACTAGCCCCAAGGGATGAGCAGTTCTTC,CASSNRLAPRDEQFF
-,TRBJ2-5,TRBV19,-,TGTGCCAGTAGTATCAGCCACCAAGAGACCCAGTACTTC,CASSISHQETQYF
-,TRBJ2-7,TRBV2,-,TGTGCCAGCTATTTTATGGGGGGCTCCTACGAGCAGTACTTC,CASYFMGGSYEQYF
-,TRBJ1-6,TRBV9,-,TGTGCCAGCAGCCCCCAGGCGGAAAGCTCCTATAATTCACCCCTCCACTTT,CASSPQAESSYNSPLHF
-,TRBJ1-1,TRBV19,-,TGTGCCAGTAGCTTCGGGACACAAGGCGAAGCTTTCTTT,CASSFGTQGEAFF
-,TRBJ2-6,TRBV7-9,-,TGTGCCAGCAGCCCCTCTCCCCTCAGACAGTCTGGGGCCAACGTCCTGACTTTC,CASSPSPLRQSGANVLTF
-,TRBJ1-1,TRBV6-5,-,TGTGCCAGCAAGAGGTGGAGGGAGGGGAACACTGAAGCTTTCTTT,CASKRWREGNTEAFF
TRBD2,TRBJ2-7,TRBV28,-,TGTGCCAGCAGTCAGGGACTAGGGGGGGCCTACGAGCAGTACTTC,CASSQGLGGAYEQYF
-,TRBJ1-2,TRBV14,-,TGTGCCAGCAGCCAAGAGGGTCTACCGCGGTATGGCTACACCTTC,CASSQEGLPRYGYTF
-,TRBJ1-1,TRBV4-2,-,TGTGCCAGCAGCCAAGCGAAGAGCTGGCGGGACTGGGGCACTGAAGCTTTCTTT,CASSQAKSWRDWGTEAFF
-,TRBJ1-6,TRBV19,few,TGTGCCAGTAGTATTTTTTCCGGGGCCTCCTATAATTCACCCCTCCACTTT,CASSIFSGASYNSPLHF
-,TRBJ2-3,TRBV28,-,TGTGCCAGCAGTTTATCTAGCACAGATACGCAGTATTTT,CASSLSSTDTQYF
-,TRBJ1-1,TRBV11-3,-,TGTGCCAGCAGCTTAGAAGGGGGGACGAACACTGAAGCTTTCTTT,CASSLEGGTNTEAFF
-,TRBJ1-1,TRBV21-1,-,TGTGCCAGCAGCAAAGGGCGGGCGAATGAAGCTTTCTTT,CASSKGRANEAFF
TRBD2,TRBJ2-1,TRBV7-2,-,TGTGCCAGCAGCCCCCCTAGCGGGGGGGTCAATGAGCAGTTCTTC,CASSPPSGGVNEQFF
-,TRBJ2-3,TRBV7-2,-,TGTGCCAGCAGCCCCGTCAAGGATACGCAGTATTTT,CASSPVKDTQYF
-,TRBJ2-3,TRBV5-4,-,TGTGCCAGCAGAAACGGGACCACCGGCACAGATACGCAGTATTTT,CASRNGTTGTDTQYF
-,TRBJ2-2,TRBV11-2,-,TGTGCCAGCAGCTTAGATATGTCCGGGGAGCTGTTTTTT,CASSLDMSGELFF
TRBD1,TRBJ1-1,TRBV19,-,TGTGCCAGCCCCCGGGGACAGGGGGATACGGCTGAAGCTTTCTTT,CASPRGQGDTAEAFF
-,TRBJ1-2,TRBV14,-,TGTGCCAGCAGCCAAGGGTACCGACACTATGGCTACACCTTC,CASSQGYRHYGYTF
-,TRBJ1-4,TRBV18,-,TGTGCCAGCTCTGAGACAGTTAATGAAAAACTGTTTTTT,CASSETVNEKLFF
TRBD1,TRBJ1-4,TRBV5-6,-,TGTGCCAGCAGCCCGGGGACAGGGCAAAAACTGTTTTTT,CASSPGTGQKLFF
-,TRBJ1-6,TRBV28,-,TGTGCCAGCAGTTCCCGTGGGCAGGCCAGCTCCTATAATTCACCCCTCCACTTT,CASSSRGQASSYNSPLHF
-,TRBJ2-2,TRBV7-6,-,TGTGCCAGCAGCTTGAGGGACTCCACCGGGGAGCTGTTTTTT,CASSLRDSTGELFF
-,TRBJ2-6,TRBV3-1/TRBV3-2,-,TGTGCCAGCAGCCAAGAGTCACAGTCTGGGGCCAACGTCCTGACTTTC,CASSQESQSGANVLTF
TRBD1,TRBJ1-6,TRBV5-1,-,TGCGCCAGCAGCCCACAAGACAGGGATGCACCCCTCCACTTT,CASSPQDRDAPLHF
-,TRBJ2-7,TRBV19,once,TGTGCCAGTAGTACCTCTGACGAGCAGTACTTC,CASSTSDEQYF